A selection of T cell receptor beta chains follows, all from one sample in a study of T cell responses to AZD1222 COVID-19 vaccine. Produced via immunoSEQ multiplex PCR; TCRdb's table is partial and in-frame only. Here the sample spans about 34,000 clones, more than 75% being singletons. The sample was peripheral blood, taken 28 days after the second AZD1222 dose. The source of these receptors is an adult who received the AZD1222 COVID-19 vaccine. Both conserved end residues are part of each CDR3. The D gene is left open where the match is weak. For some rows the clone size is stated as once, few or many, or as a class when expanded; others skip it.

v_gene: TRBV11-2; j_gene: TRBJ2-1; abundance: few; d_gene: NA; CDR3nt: TGTGCCAGCAGCTTGAGAGCGGGTACTACTAGCTCCTACAATGAGCAGTTCTTC; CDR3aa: CASSLRAGTTSSYNEQFF
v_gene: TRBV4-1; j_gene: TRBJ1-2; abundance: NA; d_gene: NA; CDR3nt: TGCGCCAGCAGCCAAGCACAGGCGGCTGGGGACTATGGCTACACCTTC; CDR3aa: CASSQAQAAGDYGYTF
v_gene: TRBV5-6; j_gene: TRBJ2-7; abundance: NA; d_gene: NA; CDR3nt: TGTGCCAGCAGCTTAGCGGGACAGAACTACGAGCAGTACTTC; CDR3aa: CASSLAGQNYEQYF
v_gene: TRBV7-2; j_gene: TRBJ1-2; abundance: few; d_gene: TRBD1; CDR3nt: TGTGCCAGCAGCGTTGGACAGGGGGAGGGCTACACCTTC; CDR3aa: CASSVGQGEGYTF
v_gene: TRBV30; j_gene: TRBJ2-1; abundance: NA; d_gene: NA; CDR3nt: TGTGCCTGCCCGGCCGGGAAGGAGGGTGAGCAGTTCTTC; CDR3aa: CACPAGKEGEQFF
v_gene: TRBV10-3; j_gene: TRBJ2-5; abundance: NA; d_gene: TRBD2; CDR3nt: TGTGCCATCAGTGACAGGACTAGCGGGGTTGCGGCCCAGTACTTC; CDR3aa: CAISDRTSGVAAQYF
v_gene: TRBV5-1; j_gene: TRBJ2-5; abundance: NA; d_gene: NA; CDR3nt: TGCGCCAGCAGCTACAACCAAGAGACCCAGTACTTC; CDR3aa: CASSYNQETQYF
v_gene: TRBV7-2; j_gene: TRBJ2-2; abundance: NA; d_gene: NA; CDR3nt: TGTGCCAGCAGTTTTACAGGGATACGGACCGGGGAGCTGTTTTTT; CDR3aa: CASSFTGIRTGELFF
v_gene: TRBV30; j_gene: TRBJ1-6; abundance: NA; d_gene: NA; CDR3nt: TGTGCCTGGAAGTCCTGGACAGAAAATTCACCCCTCCACTTT; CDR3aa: CAWKSWTENSPLHF
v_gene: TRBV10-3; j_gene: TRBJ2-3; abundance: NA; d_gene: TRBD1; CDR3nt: TGTGCCATCCAGGACAGGGGTTCTGCGGATACGCAGTATTTT; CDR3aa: CAIQDRGSADTQYF
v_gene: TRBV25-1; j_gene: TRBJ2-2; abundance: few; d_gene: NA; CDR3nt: TGTGCCAGCAGTGGAACCGGGACAGGGGAGCTGTTTTTT; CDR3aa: CASSGTGTGELFF
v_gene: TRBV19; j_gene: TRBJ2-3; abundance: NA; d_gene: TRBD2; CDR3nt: TGTGCCAGTAGTACGCGGGGGGGCCGGACAGATACGCAGTATTTT; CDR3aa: CASSTRGGRTDTQYF
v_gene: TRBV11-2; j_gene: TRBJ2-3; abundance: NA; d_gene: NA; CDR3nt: TGTGCCAGCAGCCTGGGGTATCACACAGATACGCAGTATTTT; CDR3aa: CASSLGYHTDTQYF